Below, 5 T cell receptor beta chains from the same sample are listed, as sequenced in a study of T cells in women clearing cervical HPV infection. TCRdb's copy holds only in-frame clones and misses some; the assay was immunoSEQ multiplex PCR. Recorded for this sample: 20,000 to 25,000 clones. Sequencing was carried out using blood buffy coat. These receptors were collected from a woman aged 18 to 75 with a cervical HPV16 infection that either progressed to CIN3+ or cleared (not recorded which).

The CDR3 here is CASSPRDRQLQPQHF. The part of the CDR3 DNA that was read is TGTGCCAGCAGTCCTCGCGACAGGCAACTACAGCCC. The chain employs TRBV28 and TRBJ1-5; maybe TRBD1 (6 bases). The DNA ends 3 residues before the CDR3 does, and the rest of the CDR3 is filled in from the germline J gene. Germline-derived CDR1 and CDR2 are MDHEN and SYDVKM. Trimming shortened V by 5 bases and J by 7 bases, and 18 bases separated the two germline ends. This CDR3 is 15 amino acids long.

In regard to this clone: The germline gene is not matched at one end of the junction; a read error may be the cause. The CDR3 end falls 3 residues outside the read, so it is completed with the germline J gene. Other DNA sequences of this sample code for an identical CDR3. The chain employs TRBV19 and TRBJ1-6; 9 positions match TRBD1. The CDR3 totals 14 residues. Germline V gene lookup returns CDR1 LNHDA and CDR2 SQIVND (reference sequence). The covered CDR3 bases are TGTGCCAGTACACAGGGGGCGGTGAATTCGCCC. Amino acid sequence: CASTQGAVNSP. The CDR3 reads in full as CASTQGAVNSPLHF.

About this clone itself: Coverage ceases 3 residues before the CDR3 finishes, and the germline J gene fills in the end. This chain uses TRBV6-1 with TRBJ1-1; D is unclear. This CDR3 has 15 amino acids. Germline V gives CDR1 MNHNS, CDR2 SASEGT. The germline V and J ends were trimmed by 4 bases and 5 bases, with 17 bases remaining between them. The sequenced CDR3 bases are TGTGCCAGCAGTGGTCCCTCTGGCGGTATGACTGAA. This gives the protein CASSGPSGGMTE. The CDR3, in full, reads CASSGPSGGMTEAFF.

A word on this clone: Read coverage stops 3 residues before the CDR3 terminus; the germline J gene supplies the remainder. This chain joins TRBV10-3 and TRBJ2-4; 8 bases map to TRBD2. Germline-derived CDR1 and CDR2 are ENHRY and SYGVKD. This CDR3 has 13 residues. The CDR3 here is CAISASGGETQYF. CDR3 DNA, as far as it was read: TGTGCCATCAGTGCCAGCGGGGGAGAGACT.

For this clone: Read sequence stops 3 residues before the CDR3 end, and the germline J gene provides the missing end. J is TRBJ1-2 and V is TRBV7-9, with a possible D match to TRBD1 (6 bases). Germline V CDR1 and CDR2: SEHNR, FQNEAQ (reference sequence). The CDR3 contains 15 residues. The CDR3 reads CASSLRTEIYNDYTF. CDR3 DNA, as far as it was read: TGTGCCAGCAGCTTGAGGACAGAAATTTACAATGAC. The full variable domain, rest sourced from reference TRBV7-9 and TRBJ1-2, is DTGVSQNPRHKITKRGQNVTFRCDPISEHNRLYWYRQTLGQGPEFLTYFQNEAQLEKSRLLSDRFSAERPKGSFSTLEIQRTEQGDSAMYLCASSLRTEIYNDYTFGSGTRLTVV.